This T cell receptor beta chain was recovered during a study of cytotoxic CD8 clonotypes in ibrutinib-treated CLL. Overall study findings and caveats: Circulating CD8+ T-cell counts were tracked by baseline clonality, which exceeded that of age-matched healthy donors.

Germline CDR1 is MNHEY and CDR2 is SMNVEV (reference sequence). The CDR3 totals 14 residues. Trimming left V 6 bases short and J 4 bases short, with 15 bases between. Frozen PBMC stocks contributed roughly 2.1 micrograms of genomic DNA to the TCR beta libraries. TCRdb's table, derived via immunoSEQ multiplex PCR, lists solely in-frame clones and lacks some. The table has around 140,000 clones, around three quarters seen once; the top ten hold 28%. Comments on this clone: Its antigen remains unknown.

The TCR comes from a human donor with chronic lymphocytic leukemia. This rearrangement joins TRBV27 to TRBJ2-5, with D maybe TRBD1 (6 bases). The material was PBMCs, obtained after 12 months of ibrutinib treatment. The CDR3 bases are TGTGCCAGCAGCCACGGACAAGGGGGAGAGACCCAGTACTTC. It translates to CASSHGQGGETQYF.